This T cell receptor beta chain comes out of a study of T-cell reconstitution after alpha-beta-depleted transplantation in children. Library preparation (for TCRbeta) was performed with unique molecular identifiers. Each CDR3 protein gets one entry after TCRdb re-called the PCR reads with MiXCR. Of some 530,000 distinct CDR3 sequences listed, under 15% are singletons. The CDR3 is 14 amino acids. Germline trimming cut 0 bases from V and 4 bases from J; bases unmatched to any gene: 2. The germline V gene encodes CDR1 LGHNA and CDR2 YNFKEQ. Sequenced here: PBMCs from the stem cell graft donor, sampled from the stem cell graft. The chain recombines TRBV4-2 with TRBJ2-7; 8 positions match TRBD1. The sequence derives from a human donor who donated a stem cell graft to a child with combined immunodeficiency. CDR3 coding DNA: TGTGCCAGCAGCCAAGAGGACAGGGCGTACGAGCAGTACTTC. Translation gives CASSQEDRAYEQYF.